This TCR beta chain stems from a study of T cells after yellow fever vaccination. For the study at large: Where fractions had low cell numbers, libraries were prepared from them with the SMART-Seq v4 Ultra Low Input RNA kit. Findings and limits, study-wide: Researchers noted that a small share of clonotypes showed up in both CD4 and CD8 compartments. At 96% for CD4 and just over 85% for CD8, most primary-vaccination clones showed up again after the booster. The study found a weaker secondary response that peaked faster, day 5 versus 15.

TCRdb reprocessed the 5' RACE reads with MiXCR, giving one entry per CDR3 protein. This repertoire shows roughly 300,000 distinct CDR3 sequences, 7% to 10% found once; its top ten account for roughly 15%. This clonotype has a handful of counts. Its specificity is unknown. CDR3 length equals 12 residues. CDR1 SEHNR and CDR2 FQNEAQ come from the germline V gene (reference sequence). Trimming left V 5 bases short and J 8 bases short, with 12 bases between. Material: PBMCs, obtained 35 to 50 days after the first yellow fever vaccination. The receptor comes from a man aged 18 to 30 who received the YFV17D yellow fever vaccine. The rearrangement links TRBV7-9 to TRBJ1-2, with D maybe TRBD1 (5 bases). The chain's CDR3 is CASSPMGDGYTF. CDR3 coding DNA: TGTGCCAGCAGCCCCATGGGGGACGGCTACACCTTC.